This T cell receptor beta chain was profiled in a study of blood T cell repertoires in COVID-19. Overall study context: Sites across the United States, Italy and Spain contributed samples from acute and convalescent COVID-19. T cells, B-cell-depleted T cells, or PBMCs supplied cDNA or gDNA.

Authors' analysis steps: Using reference gene primer amplification, nucleated cell counts were estimated. Using immunoSEQ multiplex PCR, the repertoire was profiled, and TCRdb retains in-frame clones only, with some absent. That table furnishes V, J and clone size, whereas the DNA furnished D and trimming. The sample has approximately 70,000 clones, 85% to 90% seen once. V lost 4 bases, J lost 4 bases, and 14 bases lay in between. Germline loops: CDR1 MNHEY, CDR2 SMNVEV (reference sequence). This CDR3 is 15 amino acids long. The sequenced sample consisted of peripheral blood. The TCR originated in a human donor in a cohort sampled during active COVID-19. This chain connects TRBV27 to TRBJ1-5; D perhaps matches TRBD1 (6 bases). DNA of the CDR3: TGTGCCAGCAGTTATGACAGGCAGCCAAATCAGCCCCAGCATTTT. It codes for CASSYDRQPNQPQHF.